This T cell receptor (beta chain) was documented in a study of human versus mouse CDR3 diversity and MHC coevolution. The CDR3 loop spans 11 amino acids. V shed 5 bases and J 12 bases; nucleotides not matched to a gene: 6. Germline V gene data show CDR1 as MNHEY and CDR2 as SVGAGI. Libraries were prepared by immunoSEQ multiplex PCR; TCRdb keeps only in-frame clonotypes and omits some of them. Of about 77,000 clones listed, approximately 90% are singletons. As for this clone: The antigen remains unidentified.

Study-level results: Clonal inequality was lowest in most of the three human donors. Human CDR3s averaged more deletions and insertions than mouse CDR3s. In humans, T-cell selection involved about 6 MHC II alleles.

The chain uses TRBV6-5 and TRBJ2-7, with 8 bases aligning to TRBD1. The material sequenced was naive CD4+ T cells from blood. Noted subset: CD45RO-negative CD62L-positive naive CD4 T cells. The TCR originated in a person aged 30 to 69 in good health. The CDR3 loop reads CASSSRDRLYF. DNA of the CDR3: TGTGCCAGCAGTAGCCGGGACAGGTTGTACTTC.